These 9 T cell receptor beta chains were sequenced from one sample in a study of T cells in Graves' hyperthyroidism and ophthalmopathy. The source material, RNA transcripts, was used to amplify TCR beta CDR3 regions. The TCR CDR3 first-round RT-PCR relied on the HTBI primer set. Via MiXCR, TCRdb re-called the multiplex PCR reads, giving one row per CDR3 protein. The profile shows under 400,000 distinct CDR3 sequences, around 23% of them singletons. Sequencing was carried out using blood. These receptors were collected from a woman between 50 and 59 years old with Graves' hyperthyroidism.

This clonotype has more than one count but fewer than ten. This sequence joins TRBV6-1 and TRBJ2-3, with D maybe TRBD1 (5 bases). Germline V CDR1 and CDR2: MNHNS, SASEGT. Trimming cost V 5 bases and J 9 bases, with 24 bases left between them. The CDR3 length is 16 residues. The CDR3 nucleotides read TGTGCCAGCAGTCGATACGGTTCCCAGGGTATAACGACGCAGTATTTT. Protein product: CASSRYGSQGITTQYF.

This clonotype was detected only once. This chain uses TRBV6-5 with TRBJ2-1, with D tentatively TRBD1 (6 bases). V lost 0 bases and J lost 7, with 16 bases in between. The CDR3 is 16 amino acids. Germline assignment: CDR1 MNHEY and CDR2 SVGAGI. The CDR3 loop reads CASSYSTRKGENEQFF. CDR3 bases: TGTGCCAGCAGTTACTCGACCCGGAAGGGGGAGAATGAGCAGTTCTTC.

The V and J genes are TRBV6-1 and TRBJ2-2, with TRBD2 as a possible D gene (6 bases). Trimming removed 6 bases from V and 7 bases from J, with 18 bases in between. The CDR3 is 15 amino acids. The V gene's germline CDR1 is MNHNS and CDR2 SASEGT. CDR3 sequence: CASSGGPRRGGELFF. In DNA form, the CDR3 reads TGTGCCAGCAGCGGGGGACCCCGGAGGGGCGGGGAGCTGTTTTTT.

This clonotype was recorded many times. The rearrangement joins TRBV2 to TRBJ2-7; 11 bases fit TRBD1. In germline, CDR1 is SNHLY, CDR2 FYNNEI. This CDR3 spans 14 amino acids. After removal of 7 bases from V and 2 bases from J, the junction contained 4 bases not matched to a gene. The CDR3 sequence: CASIPDRGPYEQYF. CDR3 bases: TGTGCCAGCATCCCGGACAGGGGGCCCTACGAGCAGTACTTC.

In its sample, this clonotype was seen many times. V and J are TRBV30 and TRBJ2-1; D is unclear. Trimming took 3 bases from V and 0 from J, leaving 6 bases between them. This CDR3 is built from 13 residues. CDR1 and CDR2 from the germline V gene are GTSNPN and SVGIG (reference sequence). Written as DNA, the CDR3 is TGTGCCTGGAGGCTGAGCTCCTACAATGAGCAGTTCTTC. Its translation: CAWRLSSYNEQFF.

This clonotype was seen more than once but under ten times. The V and J genes are TRBV15 and TRBJ1-2, with TRBD1 matching over 7 bases. V lost 0 bases, J lost 8 bases, and 15 bases stayed unmatched. The CDR3 has 17 amino acids. CDR1 LNHNV and CDR2 YYDKDF come from the germline V gene (reference sequence). CDR3 sequence: CATSRDIEGARLDGYTF. DNA for the CDR3: TGTGCCACCAGCAGAGACATTGAGGGGGCCCGACTTGACGGCTACACCTTC.

This clonotype has a count of ten or more. The genes are TRBV3-1 and TRBJ1-2; TRBD1 matches 8 bases. The CDR3 is made up of 15 amino acids. V trimming: 3 bases; J trimming: 4 bases; junction bases outside the gene matches: 7. CDR1 and CDR2 (germline): LGHDT, YNNKEL (reference sequence). As DNA, the CDR3 is TGTGCCAGCAGCCAGCCCGACGGGACAGGCTATGGCTACACCTTC. The encoded protein is CASSQPDGTGYGYTF. Full variable domain (outside the CDR3, taken from reference TRBV3-1 and TRBJ1-2): DTAVSQTPKYLVTQMGNDKSIKCEQNLGHDTMYWYKQDSKKFLKIMFSYNNKELIINETVPNRFSPKSPDKAHLNLHINSLELGDSAVYFCASSQPDGTGYGYTFGSGTRLTVV.

This clonotype was counted at least ten times. The chain has TRBV5-8 and TRBJ2-3; 8 bases match TRBD2. The CDR3 contains 15 residues. Germline V gene sequence: CDR1 SGHTS, CDR2 YDEGEE. V gave up 1 base and J gave up 0 bases; unmatched junction bases: 1. CDR3: CASSLKRGSTDTQYF. The CDR3 nucleotides read TGTGCCAGCAGCTTGAAGCGGGGGAGCACAGATACGCAGTATTTT. The full variable domain, with the rest looked up from reference TRBV5-8 and TRBJ2-3, is EAGVTQSPTHLIKTRGQQATLRCSPISGHTSVYWYQQALGLGLQFLLWYDEGEERNRGNFPPRFSGRQFPNYSSELNVNALELEDSALYLCASSLKRGSTDTQYFGPGTRLTVL.

This sequence joins TRBV27 and TRBJ2-3; a possible D gene is TRBD2 (5 bases). Per germline, CDR1 MNHEY and CDR2 SMNVEV (reference sequence). Trimming cost V 3 bases and J 2 bases, with 15 bases left between them. The CDR3 loop spans 16 amino acids. CDR3 coding DNA: TGTGCCAGCAGTTTCCGGACTCATTTATACACAGATACGCAGTATTTT. Translation: CASSFRTHLYTDTQYF.